This T cell receptor beta chain was identified during a study of T cell responses to AZD1222 COVID-19 vaccine. Concerning this clone itself: Antigen specificity is unknown.

Study conclusions and caveats: After two AZD1222 doses, spike-specific TCR breadth and depth rose versus day 0.

CDR3 length: 13 residues. Trimming took 4 bases from V and 5 from J, leaving 11 bases between them. Profiled with immunoSEQ multiplex PCR; TCRdb holds only in-frame clones, not every one. The table shows tens of thousands of clones, with roughly 80% occurring only once. The source was peripheral blood, collected on day 0 of AZD1222 vaccination. This chain links TRBV12-3 or TRBV12-4 with TRBJ1-1; no definite D call. This TCR was recovered from an adult in good health. As DNA, the CDR3 is TGTGCCAGCAGTTCATCGACCGGTACTGAAGCTTTCTTT. It codes for CASSSSTGTEAFF.